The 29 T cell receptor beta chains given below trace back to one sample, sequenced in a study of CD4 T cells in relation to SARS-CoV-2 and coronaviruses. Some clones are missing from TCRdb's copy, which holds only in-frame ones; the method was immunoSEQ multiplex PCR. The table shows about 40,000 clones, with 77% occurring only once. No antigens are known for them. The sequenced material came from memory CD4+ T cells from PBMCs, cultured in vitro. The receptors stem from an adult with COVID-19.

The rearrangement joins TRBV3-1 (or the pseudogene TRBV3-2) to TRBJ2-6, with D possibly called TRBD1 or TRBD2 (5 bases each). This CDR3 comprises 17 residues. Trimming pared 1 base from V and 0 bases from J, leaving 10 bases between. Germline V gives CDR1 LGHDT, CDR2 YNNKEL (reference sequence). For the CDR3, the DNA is TGTGCCAGCAGCCAAGTGCCAGGGAGCTCTGGGGCCAACGTCCTGACTTTC. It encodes CASSQVPGSSGANVLTF.

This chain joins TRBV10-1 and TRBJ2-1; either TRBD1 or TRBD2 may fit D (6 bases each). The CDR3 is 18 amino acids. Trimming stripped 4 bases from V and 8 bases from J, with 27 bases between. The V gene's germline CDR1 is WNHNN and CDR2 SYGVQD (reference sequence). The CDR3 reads CASSVELGGPGASDEQFF. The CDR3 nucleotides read TGCGCCAGCAGTGTAGAGTTGGGGGGCCCAGGGGCATCCGATGAGCAGTTCTTC.

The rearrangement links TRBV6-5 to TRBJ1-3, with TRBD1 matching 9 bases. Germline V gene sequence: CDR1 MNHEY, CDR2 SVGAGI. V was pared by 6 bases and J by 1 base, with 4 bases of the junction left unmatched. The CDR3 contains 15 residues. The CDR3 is CASRTQGASGNTIYF. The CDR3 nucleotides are TGTGCCAGCAGAACACAGGGGGCGTCTGGAAACACCATATATTTT.

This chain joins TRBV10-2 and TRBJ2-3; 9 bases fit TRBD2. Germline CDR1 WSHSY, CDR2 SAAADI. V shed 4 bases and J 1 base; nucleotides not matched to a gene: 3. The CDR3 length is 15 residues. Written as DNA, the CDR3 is TGCGCCAGCAGTGCATCTAGCGGGGGCACAGATACGCAGTATTTT. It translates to CASSASSGGTDTQYF.

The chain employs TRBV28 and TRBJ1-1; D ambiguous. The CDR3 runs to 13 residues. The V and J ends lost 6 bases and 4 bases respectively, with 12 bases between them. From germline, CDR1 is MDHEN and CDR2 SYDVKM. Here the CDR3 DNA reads TGTGCCAGCAGGGCGGATTTAACCACTGAAGCTTTCTTT. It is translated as CASRADLTTEAFF.

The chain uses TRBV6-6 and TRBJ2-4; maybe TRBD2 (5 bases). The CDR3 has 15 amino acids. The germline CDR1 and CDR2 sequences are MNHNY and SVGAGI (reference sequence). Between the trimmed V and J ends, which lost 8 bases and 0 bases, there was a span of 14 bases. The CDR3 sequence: CASRGSSVAKNIQYF. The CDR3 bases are TGTGCCAGCCGGGGATCTTCAGTAGCCAAAAACATTCAGTACTTC.

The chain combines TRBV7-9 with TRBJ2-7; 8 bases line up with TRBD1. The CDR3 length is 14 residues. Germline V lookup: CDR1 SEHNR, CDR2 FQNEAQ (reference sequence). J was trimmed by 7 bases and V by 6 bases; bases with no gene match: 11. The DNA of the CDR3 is TGTGCCAGCAGTAAATGGGACAGGTCAGAGGAGCAGTACTTC. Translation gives CASSKWDRSEEQYF. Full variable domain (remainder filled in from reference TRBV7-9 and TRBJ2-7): DTGVSQNPRHKITKRGQNVTFRCDPISEHNRLYWYRQTLGQGPEFLTYFQNEAQLEKSRLLSDRFSAERPKGSFSTLEIQRTEQGDSAMYLCASSKWDRSEEQYFGPGTRLTVT.

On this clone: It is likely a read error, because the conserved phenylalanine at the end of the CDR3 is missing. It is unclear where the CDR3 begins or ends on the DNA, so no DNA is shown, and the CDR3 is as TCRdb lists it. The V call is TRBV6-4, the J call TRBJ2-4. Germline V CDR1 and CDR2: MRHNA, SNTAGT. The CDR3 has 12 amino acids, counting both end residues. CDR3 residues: CASPDRARREGL.

The DNA of the CDR3 is TGTGCCAGCAGTTTCAACTACGAGCAGTACTTC. Encoded protein: CASSFNYEQYF. The rearrangement joins TRBV28 to TRBJ2-7; no clear D. Germline loops: CDR1 MDHEN, CDR2 SYDVKM. There are 11 residues in the CDR3. The germline V and J ends were trimmed by 3 bases and 3 bases, with 3 bases remaining between them.

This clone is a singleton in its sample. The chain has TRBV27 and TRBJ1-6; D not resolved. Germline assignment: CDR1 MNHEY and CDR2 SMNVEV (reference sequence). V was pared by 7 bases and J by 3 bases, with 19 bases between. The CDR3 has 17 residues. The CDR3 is CASTFYRGTSYNSPLHF. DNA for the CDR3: TGTGCCAGCACCTTTTATCGTGGCACAAGCTATAATTCACCCCTCCACTTT.

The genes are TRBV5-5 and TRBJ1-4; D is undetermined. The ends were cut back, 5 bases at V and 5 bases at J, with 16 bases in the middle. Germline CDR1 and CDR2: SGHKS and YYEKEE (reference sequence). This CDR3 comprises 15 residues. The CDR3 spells CASSVRAFGNEKLFF. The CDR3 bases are TGTGCCAGCAGTGTTCGGGCATTTGGAAATGAAAAACTGTTTTTT.

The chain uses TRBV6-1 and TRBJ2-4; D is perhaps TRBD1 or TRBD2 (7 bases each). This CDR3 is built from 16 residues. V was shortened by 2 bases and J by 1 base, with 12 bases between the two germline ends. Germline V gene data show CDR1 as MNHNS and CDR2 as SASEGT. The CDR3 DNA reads TGTGCCAGCAGTGAACACAGGGGAGGGGCCAAAAACATTCAGTACTTC. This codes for CASSEHRGGAKNIQYF.

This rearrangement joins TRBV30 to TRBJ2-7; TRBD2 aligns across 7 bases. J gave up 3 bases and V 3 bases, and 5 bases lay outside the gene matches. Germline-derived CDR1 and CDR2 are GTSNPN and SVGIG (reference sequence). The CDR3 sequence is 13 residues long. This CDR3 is CAWSSGALYEQYF. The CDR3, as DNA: TGTGCCTGGAGCAGCGGGGCCCTCTACGAGCAGTACTTC.

CDR3 DNA: TGTGCCAGCAGTGATCTAGATAACTATGGCTACACCTTC. Protein sequence: CASSDLDNYGYTF. The chain couples TRBV2 to TRBJ1-2; D is undetermined. The germline V and J ends were trimmed by 3 bases and 1 base, with 6 bases remaining between them. Per the germline V gene, CDR1 is SNHLY and CDR2 is FYNNEI. The CDR3 consists of 13 residues.

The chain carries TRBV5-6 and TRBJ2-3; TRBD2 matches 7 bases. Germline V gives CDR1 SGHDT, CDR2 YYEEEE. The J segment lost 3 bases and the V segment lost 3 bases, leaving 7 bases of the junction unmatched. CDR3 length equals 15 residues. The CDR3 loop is CASSSTREATDTQYF. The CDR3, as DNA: TGTGCCAGCAGCTCTACCCGGGAGGCGACAGATACGCAGTATTTT.

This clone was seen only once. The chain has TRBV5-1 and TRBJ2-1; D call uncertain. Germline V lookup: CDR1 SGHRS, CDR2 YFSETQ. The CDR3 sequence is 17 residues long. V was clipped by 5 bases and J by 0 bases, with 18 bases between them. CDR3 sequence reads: CASSKDSLLGSYNEQFF. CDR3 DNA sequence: TGCGCCAGCAGTAAGGATTCCTTGTTGGGCTCCTACAATGAGCAGTTCTTC.

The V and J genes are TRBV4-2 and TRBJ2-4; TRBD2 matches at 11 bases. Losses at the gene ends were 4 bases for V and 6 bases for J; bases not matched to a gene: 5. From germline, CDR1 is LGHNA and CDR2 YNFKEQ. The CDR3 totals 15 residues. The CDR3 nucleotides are TGTGCCAGCAGCCCCGGGACTAGCGGATCAAACATTCAGTACTTC. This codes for CASSPGTSGSNIQYF.

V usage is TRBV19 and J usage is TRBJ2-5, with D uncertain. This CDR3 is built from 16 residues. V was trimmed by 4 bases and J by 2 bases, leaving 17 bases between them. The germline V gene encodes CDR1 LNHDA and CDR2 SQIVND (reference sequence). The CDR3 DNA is TGTGCCAGTAGTAATCGGCGGACGGAAGTTCAAGAGACCCAGTACTTC. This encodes CASSNRRTEVQETQYF. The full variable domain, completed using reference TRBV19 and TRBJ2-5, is DGGITQSPKYLFRKEGQNVTLSCEQNLNHDAMYWYRQDPGQGLRLIYYSQIVNDFQKGDIAEGYSVSREKKESFPLTVTSAQKNPTAFYLCASSNRRTEVQETQYFGPGTRLLVL.

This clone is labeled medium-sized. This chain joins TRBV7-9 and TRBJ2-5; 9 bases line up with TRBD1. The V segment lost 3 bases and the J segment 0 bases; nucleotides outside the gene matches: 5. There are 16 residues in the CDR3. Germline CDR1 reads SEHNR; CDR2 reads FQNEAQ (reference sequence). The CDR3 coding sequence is TGTGCCAGCAGCTTTTCGACAGGGGGGTACCAAGAGACCCAGTACTTC. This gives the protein CASSFSTGGYQETQYF. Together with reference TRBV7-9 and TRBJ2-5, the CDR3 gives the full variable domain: DTGVSQNPRHKITKRGQNVTFRCDPISEHNRLYWYRQTLGQGPEFLTYFQNEAQLEKSRLLSDRFSAERPKGSFSTLEIQRTEQGDSAMYLCASSFSTGGYQETQYFGPGTRLLVL.

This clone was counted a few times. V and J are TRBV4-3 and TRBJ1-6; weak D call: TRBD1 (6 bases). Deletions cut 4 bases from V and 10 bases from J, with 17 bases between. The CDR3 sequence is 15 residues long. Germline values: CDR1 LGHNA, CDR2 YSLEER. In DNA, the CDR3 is TGCGCCAGCAGCCGTAGTAGGGACACCTGGTCACCCCTCCACTTT. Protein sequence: CASSRSRDTWSPLHF.

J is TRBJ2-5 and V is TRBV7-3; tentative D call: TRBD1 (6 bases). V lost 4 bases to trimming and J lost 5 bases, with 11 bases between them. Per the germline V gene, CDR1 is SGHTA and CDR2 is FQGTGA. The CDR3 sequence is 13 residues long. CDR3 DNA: TGTGCCAGCAGCTCAGGGGTTCGGGAGACCCAGTACTTC. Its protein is CASSSGVRETQYF.

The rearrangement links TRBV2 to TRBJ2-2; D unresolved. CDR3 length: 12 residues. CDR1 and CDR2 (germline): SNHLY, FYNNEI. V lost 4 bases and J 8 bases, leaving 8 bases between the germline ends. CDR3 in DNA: TGTGCCAGCAGTGTAAGGGTAGGGGAGCTGTTTTTT. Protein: CASSVRVGELFF.

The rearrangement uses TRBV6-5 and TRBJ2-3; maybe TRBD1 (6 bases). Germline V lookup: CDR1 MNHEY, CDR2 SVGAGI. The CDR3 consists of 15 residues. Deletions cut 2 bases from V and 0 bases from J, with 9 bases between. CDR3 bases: TGTGCCAGCAGTTACCCACAGGGTAGCACAGATACGCAGTATTTT. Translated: CASSYPQGSTDTQYF.

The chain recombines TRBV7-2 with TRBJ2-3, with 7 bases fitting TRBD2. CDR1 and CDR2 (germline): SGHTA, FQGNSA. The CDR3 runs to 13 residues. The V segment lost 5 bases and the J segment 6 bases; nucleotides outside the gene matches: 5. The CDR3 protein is CASSLLGGDTQYF. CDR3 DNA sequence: TGTGCCAGCAGCCTTCTGGGGGGGGATACGCAGTATTTT.

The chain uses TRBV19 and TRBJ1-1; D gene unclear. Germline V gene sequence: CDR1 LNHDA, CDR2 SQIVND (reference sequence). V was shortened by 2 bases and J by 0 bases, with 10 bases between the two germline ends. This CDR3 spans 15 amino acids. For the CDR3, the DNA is TGTGCCAGTAGTATACATGGGTCGGTGAACACTGAAGCTTTCTTT. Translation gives CASSIHGSVNTEAFF.

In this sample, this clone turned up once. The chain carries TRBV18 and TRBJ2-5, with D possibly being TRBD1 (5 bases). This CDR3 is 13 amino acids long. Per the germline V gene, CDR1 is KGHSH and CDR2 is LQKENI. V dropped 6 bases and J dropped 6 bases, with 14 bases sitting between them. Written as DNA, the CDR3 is TGTGCCAGCTCCCGGACACAGGATCAGACCCAGTACTTC. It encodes CASSRTQDQTQYF.

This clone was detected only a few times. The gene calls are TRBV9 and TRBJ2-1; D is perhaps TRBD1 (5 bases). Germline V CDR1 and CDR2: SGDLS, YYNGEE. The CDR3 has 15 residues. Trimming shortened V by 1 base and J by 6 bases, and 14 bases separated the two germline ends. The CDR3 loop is CASSVNPLQGNEQFF. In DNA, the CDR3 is TGTGCCAGCAGCGTAAATCCCCTGCAGGGCAATGAGCAGTTCTTC.

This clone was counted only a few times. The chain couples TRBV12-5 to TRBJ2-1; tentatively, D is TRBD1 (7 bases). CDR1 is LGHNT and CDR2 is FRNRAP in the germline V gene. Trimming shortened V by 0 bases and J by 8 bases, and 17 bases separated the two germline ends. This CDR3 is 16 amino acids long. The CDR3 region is CASGLVRGTEHDEQFF. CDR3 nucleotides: TGTGCTAGTGGTTTGGTGCGCGGGACAGAACACGATGAGCAGTTCTTC. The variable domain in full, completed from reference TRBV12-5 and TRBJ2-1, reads DARVTQTPRHKVTEMGQEVTMRCQPILGHNTVFWYRQTMMQGLELLAYFRNRAPLDDSGMPKDRFSAEMPDATLATLKIQPSEPRDSAVYFCASGLVRGTEHDEQFFGPGTRLTVL.

The DNA for the CDR3 is TGTGCCAGCAACCCGGGACGGGAGAACACTGAAGCTTTCTTT. This gives the protein CASNPGRENTEAFF. The chain is built from TRBV3-1 (or the pseudogene TRBV3-2) and TRBJ1-1; maybe TRBD1 (5 bases). The CDR3 is 14 amino acids. The V and J ends lost 7 bases and 1 base respectively, with 13 bases between them. Germline V gives CDR1 LGHDT, CDR2 YNNKEL (reference sequence).